The TCR beta chain described here comes from a study of response to subunit inactivated influenza vaccine. General study results and limits: With each seasonal influenza vaccination, the authors suggested, few new T cells are recruited.

This clonotype occurred many times. Its matching antigen is unknown. TCRdb re-called the RT-PCR reads through MiXCR, storing one row per CDR3 protein. Of approximately 500,000 distinct CDR3 sequences listed, about an eighth are singletons. The germline gives CDR1 MNHEY, CDR2 SVGAGI. This CDR3 region has 12 residues. V lost 2 bases to trimming and J lost 1 base, with 1 base between them. The rearrangement uses TRBV6-5 and TRBJ2-3; D call uncertain. This sequence originates from a man aged 45-60 years who received an inactivated influenza vaccine. This material consisted of PBMCs from blood, taken 40 to 50 days after vaccination. The CDR3 DNA reads TGTGCCAGCAGTTACGGCACAGATACGCAGTATTTT. This codes for CASSYGTDTQYF.